A single sample is the source of the 7 T cell receptor beta chains below, sequenced in a study of blood T cell repertoires in COVID-19. Method: immunoSEQ multiplex PCR; TCRdb's copy keeps in-frame clones and lacks some. The data contain about 180,000 clones, roughly 84% of them singletons. Source material: peripheral blood. The source is a human donor in a cohort sampled during active COVID-19.

This sequence joins TRBV7-9 and TRBJ2-7; 7 bases align to TRBD1. The CDR3 is made up of 13 amino acids. Germline V lookup: CDR1 SEHNR, CDR2 FQNEAQ (reference sequence). With V trimmed by 5 bases and J by 6 bases, 7 bases remained unmatched. The CDR3: CASSRQGLGEQYF. In DNA, the CDR3 is TGTGCCAGCAGCCGACAGGGTCTGGGCGAGCAGTACTTC.

The gene calls are TRBV7-2 and TRBJ2-3; 8 positions match TRBD2. The V gene end was trimmed by 1 base and the J gene end by 6 bases; junction bases not matched to a gene: 6. Germline CDR1 is SGHTA and CDR2 is FQGNSA. This CDR3 contains 15 residues. In nucleotides, the CDR3 is TGTGCCAGCAGCTTAGTTTCCGGGGGGGCCGATACGCAGTATTTT. It yields the protein CASSLVSGGADTQYF.

The gene calls are TRBV4-3 and TRBJ1-6; D remains ambiguous. The CDR3 runs to 15 residues. Germline-derived CDR1 and CDR2 are LGHNA and YSLEER. Trimming took 1 base from V and 7 from J, leaving 11 bases between them. CDR3 in DNA: TGCGCCAGCAGCCAAGGAACAACCGTCAATTCACCCCTCCACTTT. This translates into CASSQGTTVNSPLHF.

This chain connects TRBV5-1 to TRBJ2-1; D is uncertain. This CDR3 is built from 16 residues. Germline V gives CDR1 SGHRS, CDR2 YFSETQ. Between the trimmed V and J ends, which lost 4 bases and 2 bases, there was a span of 16 bases. The chain's CDR3 is CASSPLTRFAYNEQFF. DNA of the CDR3: TGCGCCAGCAGCCCACTCACCCGATTTGCCTACAATGAGCAGTTCTTC. The complete variable domain, with remaining parts taken from reference TRBV5-1 and TRBJ2-1, reads KAGVTQTPRYLIKTRGQQVTLSCSPISGHRSVSWYQQTPGQGLQFLFEYFSETQRNKGNFPGRFSGRQFSNSRSEMNVSTLELGDSALYLCASSPLTRFAYNEQFFGPGTRLTVL.

The chain combines TRBV27 with TRBJ1-2, with 7 nucleotides matching TRBD1. The CDR3 runs to 13 residues. Germline CDR1 reads MNHEY; CDR2 reads SMNVEV (reference sequence). V lost 5 bases, J lost 5 bases, and 5 bases stayed unmatched. The CDR3 here is CASSRQGDYGYTF. CDR3 sequence (DNA): TGTGCCAGCAGTCGTCAGGGGGATTATGGCTACACCTTC.

As to this clone: It may be a read error: a sequence one base away is much more abundant. The same CDR3 is also encoded by other DNA sequences in this sample. The gene calls are TRBV6-5 and TRBJ2-7; 11 bases are a match to TRBD1. V was clipped by 0 bases and J by 2 bases; unmatched bases: 0. Germline V gives CDR1 MNHEY, CDR2 SVGAGI. CDR3 size: 15 residues. The CDR3 region has the DNA TGTGCCAGCAGTTACTCGGGACAGGGGGCCTACGAGCAGTACTTC. Translated: CASSYSGQGAYEQYF.

The DNA of the CDR3 is TGTGCCAGCAGTACCCCCTACAGGGGCACTAATGAAAAACTGTTTTTT. Amino acids: CASSTPYRGTNEKLFF. The gene calls are TRBV28 and TRBJ1-4; 7 bases match TRBD1. J was trimmed by 2 bases and V by 5 bases; bases with no gene match: 8. This CDR3 has 16 amino acids. Germline V gene lookup returns CDR1 MDHEN and CDR2 SYDVKM.